A single sample gave rise to the 6 T cell receptor beta chains below, sequenced in a study of T cells in localized non-small cell lung cancer. Only in-frame clones appear in the TCRdb table, and some are missing; sequencing was by immunoSEQ multiplex PCR. The profile shows around 140,000 clones, around 89% of them singletons. The specimen comprised peripheral blood, sampled before any cancer treatment. The receptors here all came from a female donor at least 60 years old with stage I lung adenocarcinoma.

The V gene is TRBV2, the J gene TRBJ2-6; no reliable D call. The V end was cut by 5 bases, the J end by 1 base, with 6 bases between. Germline loops: CDR1 SNHLY, CDR2 FYNNEI. The CDR3 length is 14 residues. CDR3 sequence: CASSIYSGANVLTF. CDR3 nucleotides: TGTGCCAGCAGTATTTATTCTGGGGCCAACGTCCTGACTTTC.

The V and J genes are TRBV5-1 and TRBJ1-5; 9 bases agree with TRBD1. CDR1 is SGHRS and CDR2 is YFSETQ in the germline V gene. The CDR3 covers 15 residues. Unmatched junction bases numbered 0, after V lost 0 bases and J lost 2 bases. The CDR3, as DNA: TGCGCCAGCAGCTTGGGGACAGGGGGCAATCAGCCCCAGCATTTT. Its translation: CASSLGTGGNQPQHF.

The chain combines TRBV19 with TRBJ1-1; TRBD1 might be the D (5 bases). The V and J ends lost 3 bases and 1 base respectively, with 9 bases between them. Germline V lookup: CDR1 LNHDA, CDR2 SQIVND (reference sequence). The CDR3 contains 14 residues. Written as DNA, the CDR3 is TGTGCCAGTAGTATCGGGGGAAAGAACACTGAAGCTTTCTTT. Protein product: CASSIGGKNTEAFF.

The chain is built from TRBV12-5 and TRBJ2-1, with D uncertain. Trimming stripped 4 bases from V and 9 bases from J, with 10 bases between. Per germline, CDR1 LGHNT and CDR2 FRNRAP. CDR3 size: 12 residues. CDR3 in amino acids: CASGSEQSEQFF. The CDR3 DNA is TGTGCTAGTGGTTCTGAGCAGTCTGAGCAGTTCTTC.

This clone was seen a single time. This rearrangement joins TRBV5-1 to TRBJ1-2, with a possible D match to TRBD1 (6 bases). The germline V gene encodes CDR1 SGHRS and CDR2 YFSETQ. V lost 4 bases to trimming and J lost 0 bases, with 13 bases between them. The CDR3 totals 15 residues. The CDR3 coding sequence is TGCGCCAGCAGCAATGGGACAACCCCTAACTATGGCTACACCTTC. It translates to CASSNGTTPNYGYTF.

The chain has TRBV9 and TRBJ2-2; 8 bases match TRBD1. The germline CDR1 and CDR2 sequences are SGDLS and YYNGEE. There are 16 residues in the CDR3. Losses at the gene ends were 4 bases for V and 7 bases for J; bases not matched to a gene: 12. This chain's CDR3 is CASSPLDRGLSGELFF. The CDR3 region has the DNA TGTGCCAGCAGCCCCCTCGACAGGGGCCTCAGCGGGGAGCTGTTTTTT.